The 21 T cell receptor beta chains below come from one sample, sequenced in a study of control samples from healthy donors and cancer patients. Here immunoSEQ multiplex PCR was the method, and the copy in TCRdb shows in-frame clones only, minus some. The sample has some 140,000 clones, just under 95% seen once. Sequencing input: PBMCs. The source is a man in his 60s with colorectal cancer.

This clone was detected only once. The V and J genes are TRBV5-1 and TRBJ1-1; D is unresolved. Looked up from germline, CDR1 is SGHRS and CDR2 is YFSETQ. V lost 2 bases, J lost 2 bases, and 10 bases lay in between. This CDR3 has 14 residues. CDR3 bases: TGCGCCAGCAGCTTTGGTCCAGTCAACACTGAAGCTTTCTTT. It encodes CASSFGPVNTEAFF.

The chain recombines TRBV19 with TRBJ1-4; D perhaps matches TRBD1 (6 bases). The CDR3 loop spans 14 amino acids. The germline CDR1 and CDR2 sequences are LNHDA and SQIVND (reference sequence). With 7 bases removed from V and 2 bases from J, the gap between germline ends came to 11 bases. CDR3 sequence: CASMKGGTNEKLFF. DNA of the CDR3: TGTGCCAGTATGAAGGGGGGGACTAATGAAAAACTGTTTTTT.

The CDR3 DNA follows: TGTGCCAGCAGTCGGAGGGGGACTAGCGGGTATGAGCAGTTCTTC. It yields the protein CASSRRGTSGYEQFF. The genes are TRBV6-5 and TRBJ2-1; TRBD2 matches 12 bases. The germline V gene has CDR1 MNHEY and CDR2 SVGAGI. V gave up 5 bases and J gave up 8 bases; unmatched junction bases: 7. The length of the CDR3 is 15 residues.

Turning to this clone: Sequence at one end of the junction differs from germline and may be a read error. The chain joins TRBV4-2 to TRBJ2-5; D ambiguous. Germline assignment: CDR1 LGHNA and CDR2 YNFKEQ. The CDR3 contains 14 residues. CDR3 sequence reads: CAGSLRALGETQYF. CDR3 nucleotide sequence: TGTGCCGGCAGCCTCCGGGCCCTGGGAGAGACCCAGTACTTC.

V usage is TRBV7-2 and J usage is TRBJ1-2; 7 bases line up with TRBD1. Germline V gene sequence: CDR1 SGHTA, CDR2 FQGNSA. V was pared by 5 bases and J by 4 bases, with 7 bases of the junction left unmatched. CDR3 length: 14 residues. The CDR3 DNA is TGTGCCAGCAGCCCAGGACAGGTCACCTATGGCTACACCTTC. Amino acid sequence: CASSPGQVTYGYTF.

Concerning this clone: An end of the junction does not agree with germline; a read error may underlie this. CDR3 in DNA: TGCAGCGTTGACGGATCGGGGGGACAGATCACAGGTACGCAGTATTTT. It specifies CSVDGSGGQITGTQYF. J is TRBJ2-3 and V is TRBV29-1, with D perhaps matching TRBD1 or TRBD2 (7 bases each). The length of the CDR3 is 16 residues. The germline gives CDR1 SQVTM, CDR2 ANQGSEA.

This chain connects TRBV5-1 to TRBJ2-3; TRBD1 is a possible D gene (6 bases). The CDR3 loop spans 15 amino acids. Germline V gene lookup returns CDR1 SGHRS and CDR2 YFSETQ. The V and J ends lost 1 base and 2 bases respectively, with 11 bases between them. Written as DNA, the CDR3 is TGCGCCAGCAGCTTGCAGGGGTTAAACACAGATACGCAGTATTTT. The encoded protein is CASSLQGLNTDTQYF.

The V call is TRBV24-1, the J call TRBJ2-2; the D call may be TRBD1 or TRBD2 (5 bases each). CDR3 length: 14 residues. Germline V CDR1 and CDR2: KGHDR, SFDVKD. V lost 10 bases and J lost 3, with 14 bases in between. The CDR3 is CATSRDGYTGELFF. The CDR3 region has the DNA TGTGCCACTTCACGGGACGGATACACCGGGGAGCTGTTTTTT.

The chain's CDR3 is CASSHRSGGPNTGELFF. CDR3 in DNA: TGTGCCAGCAGCCATCGTAGCGGGGGCCCGAACACCGGGGAGCTGTTTTTT. This sequence joins TRBV7-9 and TRBJ2-2; 9 bases line up with TRBD2. V gave up 5 bases and J gave up 0 bases; unmatched junction bases: 7. Germline V gives CDR1 SEHNR, CDR2 FQNEAQ (reference sequence). The CDR3 contains 17 residues.

The J gene is TRBJ1-1, the V gene TRBV18; D perhaps matches TRBD1 (5 bases). The CDR3 is 13 residues long. Trimming stripped 4 bases from V and 3 bases from J, with 9 bases between. CDR1 and CDR2 from the germline V gene are KGHSH and LQKENI. CDR3 protein: CASSLDTYTEAFF. CDR3 nucleotide sequence: TGTGCCAGCTCACTGGACACTTACACTGAAGCTTTCTTT. Drawing the rest from reference TRBV18 and TRBJ1-1, the complete variable domain is NAGVMQNPRHLVRRRGQEARLRCSPMKGHSHVYWYRQLPEEGLKFMVYLQKENIIDESGMPKERFSAEFPKEGPSILRIQQVVRGDSAAYFCASSLDTYTEAFFGQGTRLTVV.

CDR3 sequence (DNA): TGTGCCTGGAGTCATCCCGGGGGCACTGAAGCTTTCTTT. Amino acid sequence: CAWSHPGGTEAFF. V gene TRBV30 combines with J gene TRBJ1-1, with D perhaps TRBD1 (5 bases). The CDR3 is made up of 13 amino acids. CDR1 is GTSNPN and CDR2 is SVGIG in the germline V gene (reference sequence). Trimming pared 2 bases from V and 4 bases from J, leaving 11 bases between.

The rearrangement links TRBV4-2 to TRBJ1-2, with no clear D. Germline CDR1 LGHNA, CDR2 YNFKEQ. V was trimmed by 0 bases and J by 4 bases, leaving 3 bases between them. This CDR3 has 12 amino acids. CDR3 DNA sequence: TGTGCCAGCAGCCAAGAAGGCTATGGCTACACCTTC. This encodes CASSQEGYGYTF.

V and J are TRBV6-4 and TRBJ2-2; 10 nucleotides line up with TRBD2. V lost 8 bases and J lost 1; bases outside the gene matches: 4. Germline V gene lookup returns CDR1 MRHNA and CDR2 SNTAGT. The CDR3 covers 15 residues. As DNA, the CDR3 is TGTGCCAGCGCGGCTAGCGGGGGGAACACCGGGGAGCTGTTTTTT. Translated, it gives CASAASGGNTGELFF.

The chain carries TRBV3-1 (or the pseudogene TRBV3-2) and TRBJ1-5; D remains unclear. This CDR3 has 14 amino acids. Germline CDR1 reads LGHDT; CDR2 reads YNNKEL (reference sequence). V was pared by 0 bases and J by 4 bases, with 7 bases between. CDR3 loop: CASSQDQGNQPQHF. The DNA for the CDR3 is TGTGCCAGCAGCCAAGATCAAGGAAATCAGCCCCAGCATTTT.

The rearrangement joins TRBV7-8 to TRBJ2-5, with 8 bases fitting TRBD1. The CDR3 is 16 amino acids. CDR1 SGHVS and CDR2 FQNEAQ come from the germline V gene. Unmatched junction bases numbered 19, after V lost 8 bases and J lost 8 bases. CDR3 nucleotide sequence: TGTGCCAGCCCTAGAGCCACAGGGGGACAAATTCGAACCCAGTACTTC. Its protein product is CASPRATGGQIRTQYF.

The rearrangement uses TRBV15 and TRBJ1-2; 7 bases are shared with TRBD1. This CDR3 contains 14 residues. CDR1 and CDR2 (germline): LNHNV, YYDKDF (reference sequence). Unmatched junction bases numbered 10, after V lost 8 bases and J lost 4 bases. The CDR3 protein is CATLRDRGAYGYTF. The CDR3 coding sequence is TGTGCCACCCTCCGGGACAGAGGTGCCTATGGCTACACCTTC.

The V call is TRBV3-1 (or the pseudogene TRBV3-2), the J call TRBJ1-6; 7 positions match TRBD1. The CDR3 sequence is 16 residues long. CDR1 is LGHDT and CDR2 is YNNKEL in the germline V gene (reference sequence). The V and J ends lost 5 bases and 0 bases, in that order; junction bases with no gene match: 4. The CDR3 loop is CASSSGQSSYNSPLHF. The CDR3 region has the DNA TGTGCCAGCAGCTCGGGACAGAGCTCCTATAATTCACCCCTCCACTTT.

This chain joins TRBV19 and TRBJ2-7, with a weak D call TRBD1 (6 bases). V lost 1 base and J 2 bases, leaving 9 bases between the germline ends. CDR1 and CDR2 from the germline V gene are LNHDA and SQIVND (reference sequence). The CDR3 runs 14 residues. CDR3: CASSIGTEPYEQYF. The CDR3 DNA sequence: TGTGCCAGTAGTATAGGGACAGAACCCTACGAGCAGTACTTC.

The rearrangement joins TRBV11-2 to TRBJ2-7; D unresolved. Trimming removed 5 bases at V and 2 bases at J, with 13 bases between. This CDR3 has 14 residues. Germline V CDR1 and CDR2: SGHAT, FQNNGV. Written as DNA, the CDR3 is TGTGCCAGCAGCCAGCAGGACGGGCCCTACGAGCAGTACTTC. It is translated as CASSQQDGPYEQYF. The full variable domain, its missing parts supplied by reference TRBV11-2 and TRBJ2-7, is EAGVAQSPRYKIIEKRQSVAFWCNPISGHATLYWYQQILGQGPKLLIQFQNNGVVDDSQLPKDRFSAERLKGVDSTLKIQPAKLEDSAVYLCASSQQDGPYEQYFGPGTRLTVT.

This sequence joins TRBV7-8 and TRBJ1-4; 7 bases align to TRBD1. The germline gives CDR1 SGHVS, CDR2 FQNEAQ. With 5 bases clipped from V and 8 bases from J, the junction kept 5 bases outside the gene matches. The CDR3 loop spans 13 amino acids. The chain's CDR3 is CASSPRTGEKLFF. DNA for the CDR3: TGTGCCAGCAGCCCCCGGACAGGAGAAAAACTGTTTTTT.

J is TRBJ2-3 and V is TRBV5-8, with D hard to call. Germline lookup yields CDR1 SGHTS and CDR2 YDEGEE. V dropped 4 bases and J dropped 0 bases, with 3 bases sitting between them. The CDR3 sequence is 12 residues long. The CDR3 DNA is TGTGCCAGCAGCCCGAGCACAGATACGCAGTATTTT. Residues: CASSPSTDTQYF.